In its sample, the clone carrying this TCR beta chain ranks as medium-sized. The antigen remains undetermined. The CDR3 goes on 3 residues after the read ends, and that part is filled in from the germline J gene. Most patients and controls had Caucasian heritage. This sample was included in a study of T cell clonality in common variable immunodeficiency. CDR3 length: 15 amino acids. Germline V gene sequence: CDR1 GTSNPN, CDR2 SVGIG (reference sequence). V was clipped by 5 bases and J by 7 bases; unmatched bases: 11. Broader study findings: Reportedly, TCR beta sequences from common variable immunodeficiency showed fewer deletions and N-nucleotide insertions. Compared with controls, CVID subjects had fewer shared TCRbeta clones.

Control and CVID samples contributed equal amounts of genomic DNA. Sequenced by immunoSEQ multiplex PCR; TCRdb stores in-frame clones only, minus some. The specimen has around 29,000 clones, none found just once. The TCR comes from a person between 18 and 75 years old in good health. This chain joins TRBV30 and TRBJ2-2; the match to TRBD2 covers 9 bases. Sequenced material: peripheral blood mononuclear cells. CDR3 DNA (partial): TGTGCCTGGGGCTACACTAGCGGGTGGGGCGGGGAG. Translation gives CAWGYTSGWGGE. The CDR3, in full, reads CAWGYTSGWGGELFF.